This section outlines one TCR beta chain sequence together with its context. These data belong to a study of beta chain features in type 1 diabetes. Germline CDR1 is SGHTA and CDR2 is FQGTGA. The CDR3 length is 16 residues. The germline V and J ends were trimmed by 5 bases and 0 bases, with 11 bases remaining between them. Every donor provided one heparinised blood draw, which averaged approximately 100 mL. Naive, central memory, regulatory and stem cell-like memory cells within the CD4+ compartment were sorted using CD45RO/CCR7/CD25/CD127/CD95/CD27. Sorting gave populations that all exceeded 95% purity. Sequenced material consisted of expressed TCRB transcripts (all of the isolated RNA was reverse transcribed). This table comes from immunoSEQ multiplex PCR, and its TCRdb copy is limited to in-frame clones, with some not included. The data show hundreds of thousands of clones, with about 29% seen just once and 0.065% held by the top ten.

This sequence originates from a man younger than 35 in good health. The gene calls are TRBV7-3 and TRBJ2-6, with D uncertain. The sequenced sample consisted of naive CD4+ T cells from blood. This chain's CDR3 is CASSPKSSSGANVLTF. The CDR3 DNA reads as TGTGCCAGCAGCCCCAAGAGCTCCTCTGGGGCCAACGTCCTGACTTTC. The full variable domain, completed using reference TRBV7-3 and TRBJ2-6, is GAGVSQTPSNKVTEKGKYVELRCDPISGHTALYWYRQSLGQGPEFLIYFQGTGAADDSGLPNDRFFAVRPEGSVSTLKIQRTERGDSAVYLCASSPKSSSGANVLTFGAGSRLTVL.